A selection of T cell receptor beta chains follows, all from one sample in a study of T cell changes during pregnancy in multiple sclerosis. The table came from immunoSEQ multiplex PCR; TCRdb's copy has only in-frame clones and leaves some out. The sample holds fewer than 85,000 clones; about 93% are singletons and the top ten take 1.5% to 2%. This sample comprised peripheral blood, obtained in the first trimester of pregnancy. The receptors here all came from a female donor in good health, enrolled as a control in a pregnancy study. Each CDR3 is given with its conserved first and last residue. Each record gives: CDR3 DNA, CDR3 protein, clone size, D gene, V gene, J gene. The D gene is left open where the match is weak. Clone size is not always given. Where it is, it says once, few, many or a class for expanded clones.

TGTGCCAGCAGACCCGGGGGGGTGGCCACTGAAGCTTTCTTT	CASRPGGVATEAFF	.	.	TRBV27	TRBJ1-1
TGCGCCAGCAGCTCTGAAGAGGGGGCGAATCGTAATGAAAAACTGTTTTTT	CASSSEEGANRNEKLFF	.	TRBD1	TRBV5-1	TRBJ1-4
TGTGCCACCAGCCAAACTAGCGGGAGGCCTAACTACAATGAGCAGTTCTTC	CATSQTSGRPNYNEQFF	once	TRBD2	TRBV15	TRBJ2-1
TGTGCCAGCAGTTGGACAGGGGGCAGAGAGACCCAGTACTTC	CASSWTGGRETQYF	.	TRBD1	TRBV27	TRBJ2-5
TGTGCCAGCAGCCCGGACACTGGGCTTAACTATGGCTACACCTTC	CASSPDTGLNYGYTF	.	.	TRBV5-6	TRBJ1-2
TGTGCCAGCAGTTTATCGGGCGGACAGGGGGTTTCATACACTGAAGCTTTCTTT	CASSLSGGQGVSYTEAFF	.	TRBD1	TRBV27	TRBJ1-1
TGTGCCAGCACCTATTCAATTTCCCTAGCGGGAGGGTACGAGCAGTACTTC	CASTYSISLAGGYEQYF	.	TRBD2	TRBV11-2	TRBJ2-7
TGCGCCAGCAGCCTGGGGGGGACGGTCGGGAGAATCTACAATGAGCAGTTCTTC	CASSLGGTVGRIYNEQFF	.	TRBD2	TRBV5-1	TRBJ2-1
TGTGCCAGCAGCCCGATGGGACAGGGGTACTATGGCTACACCTTC	CASSPMGQGYYGYTF	.	TRBD1	TRBV7-8	TRBJ1-2
TGTGCCAGCAGGAATTCAGGTTCCTCTGGAAACACCATATATTTT	CASRNSGSSGNTIYF	.	.	TRBV6-5	TRBJ1-3
TGTGCCAGCAGTGACGGACAGGGACTTAACACTGAAGCTTTCTTT	CASSDGQGLNTEAFF	.	TRBD1	TRBV2	TRBJ1-1
TGTGCCAGCACCAGGGGGCGCGACACTGAAGCTTTCTTT	CASTRGRDTEAFF	.	TRBD1	TRBV28	TRBJ1-1
TGTGCCACCAGCAGAGCAAGGGAGGGAGGGAGTGACGAGCAGTACTTC	CATSRAREGGSDEQYF	.	TRBD2	TRBV15	TRBJ2-7
TGTGCCAGCACCGTACTAGCGGCGAACACCGGGGAGCTGTTTTTT	CASTVLAANTGELFF	.	TRBD2	TRBV2	TRBJ2-2
TGTGCCAGCAGCTTATCTCCTCGGGGACAGAGCAATCAGCCCCAGCATTTT	CASSLSPRGQSNQPQHF	.	TRBD1	TRBV7-8	TRBJ1-5
TGTGCCAGCAGTCCACAGGTTCTTCGATACACCGGGGAGCTGTTTTTT	CASSPQVLRYTGELFF	.	.	TRBV7-9	TRBJ2-2
TGTGCCAGCTCACCACCGCTAGCGCGTAGCACAGATACGCAGTATTTT	CASSPPLARSTDTQYF	.	.	TRBV18	TRBJ2-3
TGCGCCAGCAGCTTGACGGTAACCACCGGGGAGCTGTTTTTT	CASSLTVTTGELFF	.	.	TRBV5-1	TRBJ2-2
TGTGCCAGCAGTCGGGGGGGGGAGACAGCTAATGAAAAACTGTTTTTT	CASSRGGETANEKLFF	.	.	TRBV28	TRBJ1-4
TGTGCCAGTAGTATCACAATCGGGTACGAGCAGTACTTC	CASSITIGYEQYF	.	.	TRBV19	TRBJ2-7
TGTGCCAGTAGTACCAGGGAAAGGAGCGAGCAGTACTTC	CASSTRERSEQYF	once	.	TRBV19	TRBJ2-7
TGTGCCAGCAGCTCACTAAGCGGGAGTTATTTCAATGAGCAGTTCTTC	CASSSLSGSYFNEQFF	.	TRBD2	TRBV13	TRBJ2-1
TGCGCCAGCAGCCAGATTGGACAGGGGGGGTACAATGAGCAGTTCTTC	CASSQIGQGGYNEQFF	.	TRBD1	TRBV4-1	TRBJ2-1
TGTGCCAGCAGTTCCCCCCGCGCAGCGGGAGCGAGCACAGATACGCAGTATTTT	CASSSPRAAGASTDTQYF	.	TRBD2	TRBV28	TRBJ2-3
TGTGCCAGCAGTCTAACTGACAGACTGAATCAGCCCCAGCATTTT	CASSLTDRLNQPQHF	.	.	TRBV28	TRBJ1-5
TGTGCCAGCAGTCCCTACCGGACAGGATTGAACACTGAAGCTTTCTTT	CASSPYRTGLNTEAFF	.	TRBD1	TRBV27	TRBJ1-1
TGTGCCAGCAGCTTAGCTTCGGGACTAGCGGACGAGCAGTACTTC	CASSLASGLADEQYF	.	TRBD2	TRBV7-6	TRBJ2-7
TGTGCCAGCAGTCTCGGAGGCACCATATATTTT	CASSLGGTIYF	.	.	TRBV6-5	TRBJ1-3
TGTGCCAGTAGTCCCCTGGGACTAGGGACCGGGGAGCTGTTTTTT	CASSPLGLGTGELFF	.	TRBD2	TRBV19	TRBJ2-2
TGCGCCAGCAGCCAAGATCTCGGGGGAATGGAGACCCAGTACTTC	CASSQDLGGMETQYF	.	.	TRBV4-1	TRBJ2-5
TGCGCCAGCAGCCAAGACCCGGGAGATGAGCAGTTCTTC	CASSQDPGDEQFF	.	.	TRBV4-1	TRBJ2-1
TGTGCCAGCAGCTTAACTCAAGAGACCCAGTACTTC	CASSLTQETQYF	.	.	TRBV11-1	TRBJ2-5
TGCGCCAGCAGCTTGGCCGACATTCAGTACTTC	CASSLADIQYF	.	.	TRBV5-1	TRBJ2-4
TGTGCCAGCAGTGAAGCTGGACAGGGTCCTAATCAGCCCCAGCATTTT	CASSEAGQGPNQPQHF	.	TRBD1	TRBV2	TRBJ1-5
TGTGCCAGCAGTTTCGGACAGGGGCCCTACGAGCAGTACTTC	CASSFGQGPYEQYF	.	TRBD1	TRBV28	TRBJ2-7
TGTGCCAGCAGCTTTGGTTCCCGGACAGGGGGGGACTATGGCTACACCTTC	CASSFGSRTGGDYGYTF	.	TRBD1	TRBV5-8	TRBJ1-2
TGTGCCAGCAGCTCCTTACTAGCGGGAAATACAGATACGCAGTATTTT	CASSSLLAGNTDTQYF	.	TRBD2	TRBV5-4	TRBJ2-3
TGTGCCAGCAGCATGACTAGCGGGAGTTTCTACAATGAGCAGTTCTTC	CASSMTSGSFYNEQFF	.	TRBD2	TRBV9	TRBJ2-1
TGTGCCAGCAGTCCGGACATCACAGATACGCAGTATTTT	CASSPDITDTQYF	.	.	TRBV6-5	TRBJ2-3
TGTGCCAGCAGTTACGCCTCAGGGGGCAATGAGCAGTTCTTC	CASSYASGGNEQFF	.	TRBD1	TRBV6-5	TRBJ2-1
TGTGCCACCAGCAGAGTCGGAGGGAGGAGCAACGAGCAGTACTTC	CATSRVGGRSNEQYF	.	.	TRBV15	TRBJ2-7
TGTGCCAGCAGCCGGAGTGAGCGTAATGAGCAGTTCTTC	CASSRSERNEQFF	.	.	TRBV7-9	TRBJ2-1
TGTGCCAGCAGCTTGTATCCCCTGAACACTGAAGCTTTCTTT	CASSLYPLNTEAFF	.	.	TRBV5-8	TRBJ1-1
TGCGCCAGCACCGGACAGAACCCATCAAATGAAAAACTGTTTTTT	CASTGQNPSNEKLFF	once	.	TRBV5-1	TRBJ1-4
TGTGCCAGTAGCAGGGGGACGGGTTGGGGCGAGCAGTACTTC	CASSRGTGWGEQYF	.	TRBD1	TRBV19	TRBJ2-7
TGTGCCAGCAGCGCCGGGACAGGGAGTCGGCCCGCGCATTTT	CASSAGTGSRPAHF	.	TRBD1	TRBV2	TRBJ1-5
TGTGCCAGCAGGGCCTCAAACTCTGGAAACACCATATATTTT	CASRASNSGNTIYF	.	.	TRBV2	TRBJ1-3
TGTGCCAGCAGCCCCTGGGACAGGGACGAGCAGTACTTC	CASSPWDRDEQYF	.	TRBD1	TRBV5-4	TRBJ2-7
TGTGCCAGCAGCCCCCCGTGGACAGGGAAGACCGGGGAGCTGTTTTTT	CASSPPWTGKTGELFF	.	TRBD1	TRBV11-2	TRBJ2-2
TGTGCCACCAGCCCCTACTTCATAATAGCGGGAGCCCCCACGGATGAGCAGTTCTTC	CATSPYFIIAGAPTDEQFF	.	TRBD2	TRBV15	TRBJ2-1
TGTGCCAGCAGTTCATGGGGAGGGGGTGCCTACGAGCAGTACTTC	CASSSWGGGAYEQYF	.	.	TRBV28	TRBJ2-7
TGCGCCAGCAACCTCTCGCCGTGGGACAGGGGATGGACCGGGGAGCTGTTTTTT	CASNLSPWDRGWTGELFF	.	TRBD1	TRBV5-1	TRBJ2-2
TGTGCCAGCACCGCTGGGGCAGGCGGCGAGCAGTTCTTC	CASTAGAGGEQFF	.	.	TRBV6-5	TRBJ2-1
TGCGCCAGCAGCAATGGCCCCGGGGAGACCCAGTACTTC	CASSNGPGETQYF	.	.	TRBV5-1	TRBJ2-5
TGTGCCACCAGCCCCAGGGGGCGTGCAGATACGCAGTATTTT	CATSPRGRADTQYF	.	TRBD1	TRBV15	TRBJ2-3